This entry describes one T cell receptor (beta chain). The data originate from a study of blood T cell repertoires in COVID-19. Whole-study context: The cDNA or gDNA used as material had been derived from T cells, B-cell-depleted T cells, or PBMCs.

Germline assignment: CDR1 KGHSH and CDR2 LQKENI. V lost 5 bases to trimming and J lost 8 bases; unmatched junction nucleotides: 9. There are 15 residues in the CDR3. Authors' analysis steps: Reference gene primer amplification gave nucleated cell count estimates. Sequencing was performed with immunoSEQ multiplex PCR; in TCRdb, only in-frame clones are kept and a portion is missing. Clonal size and the V and J genes are those of that table, whereas D and trimming came from the DNA. Among some 210,000 clones listed, roughly 90% were seen once. The sample comprised peripheral blood. The chain links TRBV18 to TRBJ2-1; 10 nucleotides align to TRBD1. This TCR came from a woman aged 40 to 49 with acute or convalescent COVID-19. Here the CDR3 reads CASSAWDRGWDEQFF. The CDR3 DNA follows: TGTGCCAGCTCAGCCTGGGACAGGGGATGGGATGAGCAGTTCTTC.